This TCR beta chain emerged from a study of regulatory T cells in long-lasting Graves disease. This clonotype was recorded many times. Antigen unknown. CDR3-region Arm-PCR and iRepertoire HTBI primers produced the TCR beta libraries. TCRdb fed the multiplex PCR reads into MiXCR, producing one record per CDR3 protein. The sample has hundreds of thousands of distinct CDR3 sequences, roughly 15% seen once. V was shortened by 3 bases and J by 1 base, with 9 bases between the two germline ends. CDR1 is MNHEY and CDR2 is SMNVEV in the germline V gene (reference sequence). This CDR3 spans 14 amino acids. Specified time point: newly diagnosed GD, antithyroid drugs for less than 3 months. The TCR library used RNA extracted from PBMCs. Study-wide points: Patients with persistent disease showed a bias toward TRBV28, TRBJ1-2 and TRBJ2-5.

The sample was also reused in another study, on T cells in Graves' hyperthyroidism and ophthalmopathy.

Sequenced material: peripheral blood mononuclear cells (PBMCs), taken at new diagnosis, from a patient treated with antithyroid drugs. This TCR came from a man in his late teens or twenties with Graves disease. The rearrangement uses TRBV27 and TRBJ1-1, with TRBD1 as a possible D gene (6 bases). This CDR3 is CASSFPGANTEAFF. For the CDR3, the DNA is TGTGCCAGCAGTTTCCCAGGGGCGAACACTGAAGCTTTCTTT.